This TCR beta chain was documented in a study of shared clonotypes between healthy human individuals. Notes on the study in general: Naive subsets generally exceeded memory subsets in estimated richness. Rarefaction analysis demonstrated incomplete sorted-subset sequencing notwithstanding large depth.

This clone was observed once. The antigen is not known. The CDR3 sequence is 13 residues long. V lost 0 bases, J lost 3 bases, and 5 bases lay in between. CDR1 LNHDA and CDR2 SQIVND come from the germline V gene (reference sequence). The authors ran the assay at deep level. Repertoires were generated with immunoSEQ multiplex PCR, while TCRdb's copy carries only in-frame clones and drops some. The sample yields roughly 400,000 clones, around 96% seen once. The rearrangement uses TRBV19 and TRBJ1-2, with D uncertain. The sample consisted of memory CD8+ T cells sorted from blood. Subset here: CD45RO+ cells pooled with CCR7-negative TemRA cells. The clonotype comes from a man aged 25 to 40 in good health. The CDR3 DNA sequence: TGTGCCAGTAGTATAGATCAGCACTATGGCTACACCTTC. Translation: CASSIDQHYGYTF.